This TCR beta chain is from a study of shared T cell receptors in the human thymus. This CDR3 region has 13 residues. Germline values: CDR1 SEHNR, CDR2 FQNEAQ (reference sequence). With 2 bases removed from V and 1 base from J, the gap between germline ends came to 4 bases. The assay was immunoSEQ multiplex PCR, and TCRdb's table has in-frame clones only and misses some. The sample carries hundreds of thousands of clones, around 87% recorded once. The same sample was also studied in work on human thymus T cells. According to that study: Serving as donors were healthy Finnish infants, each of whom was having open corrective surgery for congenital heart defects. Thymic samples were excised during corrective heart operations. Thymic and blood repertoires seemed to show skewed V and J gene use. Related research described thymic repertoires that were highly overlapping among unrelated individuals.

The genes are TRBV7-9 and TRBJ2-3; D remains ambiguous. The sequenced sample was thymocytes. The TCR sequence derives from a boy in the first two years of life with a congenital heart defect. The CDR3 reads CASSLQGTDTQYF. CDR3 DNA: TGTGCCAGCAGCTTACAGGGCACAGATACGCAGTATTTT.